The source of this T cell receptor (beta chain) is a study of Ad26.COV2.S vaccination and SARS-CoV-2 variants. Study in general: The COV1001 Ad26.COV2.S trial arm included the donor.

Noted treatment: about 20 received Ad26.COV2.S at low or high dose, single or two shots; a few received placebo; per-sample allocation not given. At day 63 after the first vaccine or placebo injection, samples were drawn. Study-wide results and caveats: Vaccinees showed greater spike-specific TCR breadth than placebo recipients. Overall T cell responses may have been underestimated by the analyses of TCR breadth and depth.

In the case of this clone: Its antigen remains unknown.

Using immunoSEQ multiplex PCR, the repertoire was profiled, and TCRdb retains in-frame clones only, with some absent. Of some 340,000 clones listed, around 84% are singletons. Sample: peripheral blood, taken in a trial of Ad26.COV2.S vaccine versus placebo. The clonotype comes from a person aged 18 to 65 who received the Ad26.COV2.S COVID-19 vaccine or a placebo.

CDR3 region: CASSSRLAGGTDTQYF. CDR3 in DNA: TGTGCCAGCAGCTCCCGTTTAGCGGGGGGCACAGATACGCAGTATTTT. The chain links TRBV7-6 to TRBJ2-3; 9 nucleotides align to TRBD2. The CDR3 has 16 amino acids. Germline CDR1 SGHVS, CDR2 FNYEAQ. The junction had 6 bases not matched to a gene; V was cut back by 4 bases and J by 1 base.